This TCR beta chain was found in a study of cytotoxic CD8 clonotypes in ibrutinib-treated CLL (dated by TCRdb to the early 2020s). Concerning the study at large: The cohort was composed of some twelve relapsed/refractory and roughly 14 treatment-naive patients; IGHV unmutated status was identified in some 17 patients. Partial responses were observed in about 24 patients and complete responses in 2; after a median follow-up of around 68 months, remission was maintained in 14 patients and progression was observed in approximately 12. On average, each sample had about 250,000 productive templates and more than 85,000 productive rearrangements. Longitudinal samples were available for about 30% of the roughly 86 trial participants. Cryopreserved peripheral blood mononuclear cells were collected at three points: before therapy, at response, and at either sustained remission or disease progression. The response samples were drawn at a median of approximately 12 months into treatment, with a range of roughly 6 to 36 months. Every remission and progressive disease sample was obtained while ibrutinib was still being received by the patients.

On a MiSeq, deep resolution sequencing aimed for a depth between 1 in 1 million and 1 in 200,000 T cells, with each clonotype covered 10x on average. The immunoSEQ hsTCRB Kit was used to generate TCR beta libraries. The paper's data handling went like this. ImmunoSEQ Data Assistant and ImmunoSEQ Analyzer were used for data analysis, and V, D and J genes were assigned according to IMGT definitions. Clonality, which ranges from 0 to 1, was calculated by subtracting the normalized Shannon entropy of productive rearrangement frequencies from one. Only overrepresented clonotypes making up at least 0.05% of each patient's repertoire were included in the public clonotype analysis. Approximately 12 repertoires from age-matched healthy donors, obtained from immuneACCESS, served as clonality controls. TCRdb took this table from immuneACCESS and kept in-frame rearrangements with V and J called. Such tables lack part of the clones; where checked against another copy, unresolved V genes explain under half of the gap, and the rest is unexplained. That table supplies the V and J calls and clone size; D and trimming were determined from the DNA. Across this sample there are roughly 180,000 clones, with about 84% seen only once. The ten largest account for around 4.5% of the sample.

The sample's time point, from its label and the paper: around 2 years on ibrutinib. Roughly 2 micrograms of genomic DNA were extracted from cryopreserved PBMCs for TCR beta library preparation. Longitudinal blood samples from CLL patients on ibrutinib monotherapy underwent high-throughput TCR beta sequencing. The patients were enrolled in a single-center, open-label phase 2 trial of ibrutinib monotherapy. From the cysteine through the phenylalanine, the CDR3 covers 14 amino acids. Only the CDR3 DNA is retained, 42 bases long and in frame from the first base. V is shortened by 6 bases, J by 0 bases, and the region joining them spans 12 bases. Via the germline V gene (reference sequence), CDR1 is MNHNY and CDR2 SVGAGI. Beyond this particular receptor, the publication reports: Sampling times were not matched between patients in sustained remission and patients whose disease was progressing, and lymph node repertoires were not examined. At baseline, clonality was higher than in age-matched healthy donors and showed a strong correlation with circulating CD8+ T-cell counts. At ibrutinib response clonality went up, during sustained remission it held steady, and at progression it dropped back toward baseline. Public clonotypes were rare and either shrank or stayed stable during treatment, and the rise in clonality at ibrutinib response reflected expansion of private clonotypes.

Concerning this clone itself: Which antigen it targets is not known. Base-call qualities are not available, and no considerably larger clone is one nucleotide away.

The TCR originated in a human donor with chronic lymphocytic leukemia. Sequencing was performed on PBMCs, taken after 24 months of ibrutinib treatment. The sequence links TRBV6-6 to TRBJ2-7; the D region is possibly TRBD1 or TRBD2, each matching across 5 bases. For the CDR3, the sequence is CASRPRDLSYEQYF. The DNA reads as follows: TGTGCCAGCAGGCCCCGGGACCTCTCCTACGAGCAGTACTTC.